This is a list of T cell receptor beta chains from one sample in a study of CD8 T cells in Susac syndrome. A single record per CDR3 protein comes from TCRdb applying MiXCR to the immunoSEQ multiplex PCR reads. The sample shows some 190,000 distinct CDR3 sequences, approximately 93% of them seen only once. The sequenced sample consisted of CD4+ T cells from PBMCs. These receptors originate from a human donor in good health. Each CDR3 is given with its conserved first and last residue. The D gene is left open where the match is weak. The size of a clone is reported for some rows only, either as once, few or many, or as a class for expanded clones.

TRBJ1-1	TRBV27	NA	NA	CASSRLGANTEAFF	TGTGCCAGCAGTAGATTGGGGGCGAACACTGAAGCTTTCTTT
TRBJ2-5	TRBV5-6	NA	NA	CASSLGGAPQETQYF	TGTGCCAGCAGCTTGGGCGGGGCCCCCCAAGAGACCCAGTACTTC
TRBJ2-1	TRBV7-2	few	NA	CASSHPGNEQFF	TGTGCCAGCAGCCATCCGGGCAATGAGCAGTTCTTC
TRBJ2-7	TRBV11-1	NA	NA	CASSRAVNYEQYF	TGTGCCAGCAGCAGAGCGGTGAACTACGAGCAGTACTTC
TRBJ2-7	TRBV3-1	NA	NA	CASSQAITVREQYF	TGTGCCAGCAGCCAAGCAATAACCGTCAGGGAGCAGTACTTC
TRBJ2-2	TRBV15	few	TRBD2	CATSVSGGPLNTGELFF	TGTGCCACCAGCGTTAGCGGGGGGCCATTGAACACCGGGGAGCTGTTTTTT
TRBJ2-1	TRBV20-1	NA	TRBD2	CSASFPAGGYNEQFF	TGCAGTGCTAGTTTCCCAGCGGGGGGATACAATGAGCAGTTCTTC
TRBJ2-1	TRBV7-2	few	TRBD1	CASSLGTGYNEQFF	TGTGCCAGCAGCTTAGGGACAGGGTACAATGAGCAGTTCTTC
TRBJ2-5	TRBV18	NA	TRBD1	CASSPLPRTGGETQYF	TGTGCCAGCTCACCACTGCCCCGGACAGGGGGAGAGACCCAGTACTTC
TRBJ2-4	TRBV5-6	NA	TRBD1	CASSGLTGRQNIQYF	TGTGCCAGCAGCGGGTTGACAGGGCGTCAAAACATTCAGTACTTC
TRBJ1-2	TRBV29-1	NA	NA	CSVESRQQRYGYTF	TGCAGCGTTGAATCGCGTCAACAGCGTTATGGCTACACCTTC
TRBJ2-3	TRBV24-1	NA	NA	CATSALSSSDTQYF	TGTGCCACCAGTGCCCTAAGCTCTAGCGATACGCAGTATTTT
TRBJ2-2	TRBV12-3/TRBV12-4	NA	TRBD1	CASSLRQGAGELFF	TGTGCCAGCAGTTTGAGACAGGGGGCCGGGGAGCTGTTTTTT
TRBJ2-6	TRBV5-1	NA	NA	CASSLVGTGANVLTF	TGCGCCAGCAGCTTGGTTGGGACTGGGGCCAACGTCCTGACTTTC
TRBJ2-6	TRBV30	NA	NA	CARSLGGANVLTF	TGTGCCCGCAGCCTGGGAGGGGCCAACGTCCTGACTTTC
TRBJ2-7	TRBV27	NA	NA	CASSLYPGTYEQYF	TGTGCCAGCAGTTTATATCCAGGAACCTACGAGCAGTACTTC
TRBJ2-5	TRBV29-1	NA	TRBD2	CSVATSGGRTQYF	TGCAGCGTTGCGACTAGCGGGGGACGGACCCAGTACTTC
TRBJ2-3	TRBV19	NA	NA	CASSNGVSIDTQYF	TGTGCCAGTAGTAACGGGGTCTCGATAGATACGCAGTATTTT
TRBJ1-2	TRBV12-3/TRBV12-4	NA	TRBD1	CASSPGTGSGYTF	TGTGCCAGCAGTCCCGGGACAGGCAGCGGCTACACCTTC
TRBJ2-4	TRBV28	NA	NA	CASSLAGVAKNIQYF	TGTGCCAGCAGTTTAGCCGGTGTGGCCAAAAACATTCAGTACTTC
TRBJ1-5	TRBV19	NA	NA	CASTGTAGYNQPQHF	TGTGCCAGTACAGGAACAGCGGGTTACAATCAGCCCCAGCATTTT
TRBJ1-1	TRBV18	NA	TRBD1	CASSPSTGFGMNTEAFF	TGTGCCAGCTCACCATCGACAGGGTTCGGGATGAACACTGAAGCTTTCTTT
TRBJ1-5	TRBV7-2	NA	NA	CASTSDVNQPQHF	TGTGCCAGCACCTCGGACGTCAATCAGCCCCAGCATTTT
TRBJ1-1	TRBV6-2/TRBV6-3	NA	NA	CASSHPSRVGTEAFF	TGTGCCAGCAGTCACCCCTCAAGAGTGGGCACTGAAGCTTTCTTT
TRBJ1-1	TRBV6-2/TRBV6-3	NA	TRBD1	CASSYPRQGAFDLEAFF	TGTGCCAGCAGTTACCCCAGACAGGGGGCTTTTGATCTCGAAGCTTTCTTT
TRBJ1-2	TRBV12-3/TRBV12-4	once	TRBD1	CASSLAGTGHTF	TGTGCCAGCAGTTTAGCAGGGACAGGGCACACCTTC
TRBJ1-2	TRBV29-1	NA	NA	CSVEVGGNYGYTF	TGCAGCGTTGAAGTGGGAGGGAACTATGGCTACACCTTC
TRBJ1-2	TRBV7-2	NA	NA	CASSFEGDGYTF	TGTGCCAGCAGCTTCGAGGGGGATGGCTACACCTTC
TRBJ1-5	TRBV4-1	NA	NA	CASSQDRSGNQPQHF	TGCGCCAGCAGCCAAGATCGTTCAGGGAATCAGCCCCAGCATTTT
TRBJ2-2	TRBV23-1	NA	NA	CASSQGRTTTANTGELFF	TGCGCCAGCAGTCAAGGTCGCACCACGACGGCGAACACCGGGGAGCTGTTTTTT
TRBJ2-1	TRBV9	NA	NA	CASSPSISVSYNEQFF	TGTGCCAGCAGCCCTTCAATAAGCGTCTCCTACAATGAGCAGTTCTTC
TRBJ1-4	TRBV7-2	NA	NA	CASSLNWAEKLFF	TGTGCCAGCAGCTTAAATTGGGCTGAAAAACTGTTTTTT
TRBJ1-1	TRBV12-3/TRBV12-4	NA	TRBD1	CASSVDRVTTEAFF	TGTGCCAGCAGTGTCGACAGGGTGACCACTGAAGCTTTCTTT
TRBJ1-5	TRBV19	NA	NA	CASSTIGNQPQHF	TGTGCCAGTAGTACCATCGGCAATCAGCCCCAGCATTTT
TRBJ2-1	TRBV20-1	NA	TRBD2	CSASAGGANEQFF	TGCAGTGCTAGTGCGGGGGGGGCGAATGAGCAGTTCTTC
TRBJ2-2	TRBV5-1	NA	NA	CASKAAGFAAGELFF	TGCGCCAGCAAGGCAGCGGGTTTCGCCGCCGGGGAGCTGTTTTTT
TRBJ1-5	TRBV6-5	NA	NA	CASRRRNSNQPQHF	TGTGCCAGCCGAAGACGCAATAGCAATCAGCCCCAGCATTTT
TRBJ1-1	TRBV19	NA	NA	CASSTSVGPEAFF	TGTGCCAGTAGTACCTCGGTTGGGCCTGAAGCTTTCTTT
TRBJ1-4	TRBV4-2	NA	TRBD1	CASSQETGQGPMRLFF	TGTGCCAGCAGCCAAGAAACGGGACAGGGCCCAATGAGGCTGTTTTTT
TRBJ1-6	TRBV4-1	few	NA	CASSQDPGYNSPLHF	TGCGCCAGCAGCCAAGATCCGGGATATAATTCACCCCTCCACTTT
TRBJ1-2	TRBV27	NA	NA	CASSLSGARSSGYTF	TGTGCCAGCAGTTTATCGGGGGCCCGATCCAGTGGCTACACCTTC
TRBJ1-5	TRBV19	NA	NA	CASSIGGGGKPQHF	TGTGCCAGTAGTATAGGCGGGGGAGGTAAGCCCCAGCATTTT
TRBJ1-6	TRBV20-1	NA	NA	CSPAGQPNSPLHF	TGCAGCCCCGCCGGGCAACCTAATTCACCCCTCCACTTT
TRBJ1-5	TRBV7-2	once	NA	CASSLGASNQPQHF	TGTGCCAGCAGCCTCGGGGCCAGCAATCAGCCCCAGCATTTT
TRBJ2-2	TRBV2	NA	NA	CASSETPTNTGELFF	TGTGCCAGCAGTGAGACCCCCACGAACACCGGGGAGCTGTTTTTT